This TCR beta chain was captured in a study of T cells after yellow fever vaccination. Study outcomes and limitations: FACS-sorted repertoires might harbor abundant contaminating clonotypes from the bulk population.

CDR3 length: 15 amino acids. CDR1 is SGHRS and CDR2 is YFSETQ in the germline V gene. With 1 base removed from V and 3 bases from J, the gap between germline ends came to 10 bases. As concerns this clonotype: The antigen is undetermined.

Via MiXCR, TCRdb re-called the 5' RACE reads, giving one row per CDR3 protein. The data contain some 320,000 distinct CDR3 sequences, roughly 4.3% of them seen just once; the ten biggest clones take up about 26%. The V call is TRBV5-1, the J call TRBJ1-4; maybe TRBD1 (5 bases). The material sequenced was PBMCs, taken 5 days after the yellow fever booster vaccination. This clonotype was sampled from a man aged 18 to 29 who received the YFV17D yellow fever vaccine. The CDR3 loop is CASSLTGEANEKLFF. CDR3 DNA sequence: TGCGCCAGCAGCTTGACGGGGGAAGCTAATGAAAAACTGTTTTTT.